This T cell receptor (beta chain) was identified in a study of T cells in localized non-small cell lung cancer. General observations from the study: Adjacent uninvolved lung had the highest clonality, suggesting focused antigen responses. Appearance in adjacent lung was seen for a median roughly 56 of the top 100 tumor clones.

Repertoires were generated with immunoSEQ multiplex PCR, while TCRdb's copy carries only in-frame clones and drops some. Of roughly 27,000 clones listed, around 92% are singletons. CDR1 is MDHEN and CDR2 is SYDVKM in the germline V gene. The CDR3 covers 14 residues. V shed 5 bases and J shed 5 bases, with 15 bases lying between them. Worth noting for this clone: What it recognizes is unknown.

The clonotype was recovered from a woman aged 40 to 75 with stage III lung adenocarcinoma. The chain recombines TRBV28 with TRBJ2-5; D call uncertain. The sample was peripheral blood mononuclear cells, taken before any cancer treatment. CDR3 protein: CASSTNHRTETQYF. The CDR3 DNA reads TGTGCCAGCAGTACGAATCATAGGACGGAGACCCAGTACTTC.